Presented here are 5 T cell receptor beta chains from one specimen sequenced in a study of cytomegalovirus exposure and HLA in healthy donors. TCRdb's copy holds only in-frame clones and misses some; the assay was immunoSEQ multiplex PCR. This table has around 150,000 clones, roughly 91% appearing once. The sample taken for sequencing was PBMCs. The source of these receptors is a woman aged 18-30 years in good health and CMV-seropositive.

V usage is TRBV18 and J usage is TRBJ2-7; D ambiguous. Between the trimmed V and J ends, which lost 0 bases and 0 bases, there was a span of 9 bases. The CDR3 extends over 15 amino acids. Germline V gene sequence: CDR1 KGHSH, CDR2 LQKENI. CDR3 amino acids: CASSPPTRSSYEQYF. CDR3 in DNA: TGTGCCAGCTCACCACCCACGCGGAGCTCCTACGAGCAGTACTTC.

This sequence joins TRBV19 and TRBJ1-4, with D uncertain. The CDR3 extends over 16 amino acids. The germline gives CDR1 LNHDA, CDR2 SQIVND (reference sequence). Trimming pared 6 bases from V and 5 bases from J, leaving 19 bases between. CDR3 bases: TGTGCCAGTAGACCCACTAGCGTCGCCTTCAATGAAAAACTGTTTTTT. Translated: CASRPTSVAFNEKLFF.

The sample holds one count of this clone. This chain connects TRBV18 to TRBJ1-3, with D maybe TRBD1 (6 bases). The CDR3 has 16 residues. Per the germline V gene, CDR1 is KGHSH and CDR2 is LQKENI. V shed 6 bases and J shed 0 bases, with 15 bases lying between them. The CDR3 loop reads CASSLRDKSSGNTIYF. DNA of the CDR3: TGTGCCAGCTCCCTCCGGGACAAGAGCTCTGGAAACACCATATATTTT.

The J gene is TRBJ1-5, the V gene TRBV13; D call uncertain. Germline CDR1 and CDR2: PRHDT and FYEKMQ (reference sequence). V was cut by 0 bases and J by 1 base, with 13 bases left in between. The CDR3 is made up of 17 amino acids. The CDR3 is CASSLGGGLRSNQPQHF. Here the CDR3 DNA reads TGTGCCAGCAGCTTAGGGGGCGGACTTCGCAGCAATCAGCCCCAGCATTTT.

V usage is TRBV27 and J usage is TRBJ1-5, with a tentative D call TRBD1 (6 bases). Trimming removed 6 bases from V and 2 bases from J, with 17 bases in between. The CDR3 consists of 16 residues. From germline, CDR1 is MNHEY and CDR2 SMNVEV (reference sequence). DNA of the CDR3: TGTGCCAGCAGAAGTCAGGGGCAATTTGGCAATCAGCCCCAGCATTTT. This gives the protein CASRSQGQFGNQPQHF.